This T cell receptor beta chain was identified during a study of tumor-infiltrating lymphocytes in primary liver carcinoma. Study-wide points: Tumors had a top-250-clone fraction that was significantly higher than blood (p = 0.039).

The study extracted blood RNA from unsorted whole blood and also extracted germline DNA. With around 500 ng total RNA as template and a constant-region primer, TCR beta cDNA was made. Slightly modified ARM-PCR with three nested multiplex PCR rounds yielded TCR beta libraries. The first two PCR rounds used TRBV1-TRBV30 primers with a Cbeta primer, 9 to 11 cycles each. In TCRdb, the multiplex PCR reads were re-called with MiXCR into one record per CDR3 protein. The profile covers about 350,000 distinct CDR3 sequences, with approximately 65% appearing a single time and about 6.3% taken by the ten largest. The CDR3 is 13 residues long. The germline V and J ends were trimmed by 9 bases and 4 bases, with 16 bases remaining between them. Per germline, CDR1 SGHAT and CDR2 FQNNGV. Turning to this clonotype: The antigen is not known.

Specimen: peripheral blood. The source of this sequence is a man aged 40-49 years with primary liver carcinoma and hepatitis B virus infection. This rearrangement joins TRBV11-2 to TRBJ2-7, with D possibly matching TRBD2 (6 bases). The DNA for the CDR3 is TGTGCCAGAAGTTTCACGGAGGGGTACGAGCAGTACTTC. Its protein product is CARSFTEGYEQYF.